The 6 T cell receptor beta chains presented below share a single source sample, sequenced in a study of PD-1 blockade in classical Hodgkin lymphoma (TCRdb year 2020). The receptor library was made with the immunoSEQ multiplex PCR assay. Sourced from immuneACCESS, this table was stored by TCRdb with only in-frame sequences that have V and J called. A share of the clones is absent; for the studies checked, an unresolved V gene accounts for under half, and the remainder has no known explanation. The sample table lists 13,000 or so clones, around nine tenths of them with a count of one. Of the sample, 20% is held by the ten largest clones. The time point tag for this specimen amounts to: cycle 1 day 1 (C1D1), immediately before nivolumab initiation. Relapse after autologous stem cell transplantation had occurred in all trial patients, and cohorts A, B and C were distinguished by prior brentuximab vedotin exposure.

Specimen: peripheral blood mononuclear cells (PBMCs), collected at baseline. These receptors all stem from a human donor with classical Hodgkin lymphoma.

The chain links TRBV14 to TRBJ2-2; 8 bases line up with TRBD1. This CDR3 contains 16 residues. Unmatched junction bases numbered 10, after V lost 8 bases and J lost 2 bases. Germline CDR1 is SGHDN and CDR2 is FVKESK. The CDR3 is CASPQAGGLNTGELFF. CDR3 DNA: TGTGCCAGCCCTCAAGCAGGGGGCCTTAACACCGGGGAGCTGTTTTTT.

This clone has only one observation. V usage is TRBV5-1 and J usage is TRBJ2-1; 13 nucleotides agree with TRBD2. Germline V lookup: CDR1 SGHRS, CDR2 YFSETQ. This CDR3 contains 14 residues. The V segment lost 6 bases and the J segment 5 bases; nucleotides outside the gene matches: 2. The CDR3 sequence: CASIGTSGNNEQFF. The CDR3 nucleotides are TGCGCCAGCATCGGGACTAGCGGGAACAATGAGCAGTTCTTC.

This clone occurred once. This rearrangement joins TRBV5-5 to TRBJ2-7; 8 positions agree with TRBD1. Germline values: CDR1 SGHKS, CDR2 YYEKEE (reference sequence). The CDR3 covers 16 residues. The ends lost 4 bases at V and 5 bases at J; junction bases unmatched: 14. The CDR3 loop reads CASSHWGGTGRNEQYF. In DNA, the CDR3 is TGTGCCAGCAGCCATTGGGGCGGGACAGGACGGAACGAGCAGTACTTC.

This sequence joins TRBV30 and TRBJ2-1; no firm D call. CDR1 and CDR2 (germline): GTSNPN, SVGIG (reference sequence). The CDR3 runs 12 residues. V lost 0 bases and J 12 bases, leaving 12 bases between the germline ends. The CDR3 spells CAWSVRGLGQFF. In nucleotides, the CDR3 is TGTGCCTGGAGTGTACGAGGTCTCGGGCAGTTCTTC.

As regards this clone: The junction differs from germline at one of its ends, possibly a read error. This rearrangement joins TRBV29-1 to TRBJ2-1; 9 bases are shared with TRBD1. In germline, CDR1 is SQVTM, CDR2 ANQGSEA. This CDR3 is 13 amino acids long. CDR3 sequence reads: CSVAGQGNNGQFF. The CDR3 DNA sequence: TGCAGCGTTGCGGGACAGGGCAACAATGGGCAGTTCTTC.

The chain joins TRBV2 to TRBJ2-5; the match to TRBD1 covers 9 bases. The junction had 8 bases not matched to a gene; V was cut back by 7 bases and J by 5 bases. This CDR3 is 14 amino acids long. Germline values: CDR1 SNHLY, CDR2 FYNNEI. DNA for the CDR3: TGTGCCAGCACCTACAGGGGGCGGGGGGAGACCCAGTACTTC. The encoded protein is CASTYRGRGETQYF.